This T cell receptor (beta chain) was captured in a study of HIV-infected patients and healthy controls. In TCRdb, the 5' RACE reads were re-called with MiXCR into one record per CDR3 protein. The table records about 63,000 distinct CDR3 sequences, about 17% of them present only once. This clonotype was seen many times. The CDR3 runs to 15 residues. CDR1 is MNHEY, CDR2 SVGAGI, per germline. The germline V and J ends were trimmed by 4 bases and 4 bases, with 14 bases remaining between them. V usage is TRBV6-5 and J usage is TRBJ2-1; a possible D gene is TRBD2 (7 bases). The receptor's source is a human donor in good health. Sequencing was carried out using CD4+ T cells from blood. The CDR3 is CASSSGGAGYNEQFF. DNA for the CDR3: TGTGCCAGCAGTTCGGGGGGCGCGGGATACAATGAGCAGTTCTTC.